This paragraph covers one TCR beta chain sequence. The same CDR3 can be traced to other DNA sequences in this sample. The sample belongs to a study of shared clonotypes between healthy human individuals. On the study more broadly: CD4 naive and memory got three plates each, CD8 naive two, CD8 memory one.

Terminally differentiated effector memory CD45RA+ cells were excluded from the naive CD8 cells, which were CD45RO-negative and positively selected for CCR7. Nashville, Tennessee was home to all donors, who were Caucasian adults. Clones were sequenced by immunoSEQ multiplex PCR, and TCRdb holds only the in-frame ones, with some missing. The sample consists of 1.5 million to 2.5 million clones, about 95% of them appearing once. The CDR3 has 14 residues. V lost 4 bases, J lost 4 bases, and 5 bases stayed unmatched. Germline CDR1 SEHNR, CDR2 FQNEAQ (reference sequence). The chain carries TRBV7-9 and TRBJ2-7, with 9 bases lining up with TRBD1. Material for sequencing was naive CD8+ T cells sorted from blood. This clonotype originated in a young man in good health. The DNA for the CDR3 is TGTGCCAGCAGCTGGGGGACAGGGCTGTACGAGCAGTACTTC. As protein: CASSWGTGLYEQYF.